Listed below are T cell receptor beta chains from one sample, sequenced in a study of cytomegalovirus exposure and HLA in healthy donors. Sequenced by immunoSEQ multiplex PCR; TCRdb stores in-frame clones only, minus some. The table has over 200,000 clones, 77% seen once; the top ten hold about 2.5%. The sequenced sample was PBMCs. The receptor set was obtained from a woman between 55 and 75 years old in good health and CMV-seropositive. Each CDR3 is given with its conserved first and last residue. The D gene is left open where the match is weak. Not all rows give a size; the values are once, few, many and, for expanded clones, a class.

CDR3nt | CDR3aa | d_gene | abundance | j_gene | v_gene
TGTGCCAGCAGCCTACAGGGGACTACTAATGAAAAACTGTTTTTT | CASSLQGTTNEKLFF | TRBD1 | . | TRBJ1-4 | TRBV7-9
TGTGCCAGTAGTATACGTATGACAGGGTCCCGTAGCAATCAGCCCCAGCATTTT | CASSIRMTGSRSNQPQHF | TRBD1 | . | TRBJ1-5 | TRBV19
TGTGCCAGTCCTGGGATAGAGGGCGGTTCCTCCGGGGAGCTGTTTTTT | CASPGIEGGSSGELFF | . | . | TRBJ2-2 | TRBV19
TGTGCCAGCTCACCACCTTCTTACGAGCAGTACTTC | CASSPPSYEQYF | . | . | TRBJ2-7 | TRBV18
TGTGCCAGCAGCCTCCTGGGGGGTAAGGGATCACCCCTCCACTTT | CASSLLGGKGSPLHF | . | . | TRBJ1-6 | TRBV7-3
TGCAGCGTTGAAGTGACAGCGGGAGGAATAGATACGCAGTATTTT | CSVEVTAGGIDTQYF | TRBD2 | . | TRBJ2-3 | TRBV29-1
TGTGCCAGCAGTCCCCGCCGGGAGCTTAACGGGGGAAAACTGTTTTTT | CASSPRRELNGGKLFF | . | . | TRBJ1-4 | TRBV28
TGTGCCAGCTCACCTATCCAGGACACCTCCTACGAGCAGTACTTC | CASSPIQDTSYEQYF | . | . | TRBJ2-7 | TRBV18
TGCGCCAGCAGCCCATCGCCCGGGGAAGGCTACACCTTC | CASSPSPGEGYTF | . | . | TRBJ1-2 | TRBV5-1
TGTGCCAGCAGCTTACATAGCGGGGGACTCAGGGGTGAGCAGTTCTTC | CASSLHSGGLRGEQFF | TRBD2 | . | TRBJ2-1 | TRBV11-2
TGCGCCAGCAGCCCGGGTAGTGGAAACACCATATATTTT | CASSPGSGNTIYF | . | . | TRBJ1-3 | TRBV5-1
TGTGCCAGCGGACTGGTTCAGGGGACCTATGGCTACACCTTC | CASGLVQGTYGYTF | . | . | TRBJ1-2 | TRBV11-2
TGCGCCACCGCCCTTGACCACAGGGGAGACACTGAAGCTTTCTTT | CATALDHRGDTEAFF | TRBD1 | . | TRBJ1-1 | TRBV23-1
TGTGCCAGTAGTATACGCAGGGCGGACACTGAAGCTTTCTTT | CASSIRRADTEAFF | . | . | TRBJ1-1 | TRBV19
TGTGCCAGCAATTATGGAAACACCATATATTTT | CASNYGNTIYF | . | . | TRBJ1-3 | TRBV28
TGTGCCAGCAGCTTCGCGGGGGGGCCCACAGATACGCAGTATTTT | CASSFAGGPTDTQYF | TRBD2 | few | TRBJ2-3 | TRBV7-2
TGTGCCAGCAGCTTGGAGTGGCAGGGTGGAAACACCGGGGAGCTGTTTTTT | CASSLEWQGGNTGELFF | . | . | TRBJ2-2 | TRBV5-4
TGTGCCAGCAGGAGGGACAGCAATAATGAAAAACTGTTTTTT | CASRRDSNNEKLFF | TRBD1 | few | TRBJ1-4 | TRBV7-4
TGTGCTAGTGGTTTGAATGCGGGGTCCTACAATGAGCAGTTCTTC | CASGLNAGSYNEQFF | . | . | TRBJ2-1 | TRBV12-5
TGTGCCAGTAGTGTGAAGGATAGACTCTATGGCTACACCTTC | CASSVKDRLYGYTF | . | once | TRBJ1-2 | TRBV19
TGTGCCAGCAGTTTCGGACAGGCGAACACTGAAGCTTTCTTT | CASSFGQANTEAFF | TRBD1 | . | TRBJ1-1 | TRBV6-1
TGCGCCAGCAGCTTCTTAGCGGGGCCCTCCTACGAGCAGTACTTC | CASSFLAGPSYEQYF | TRBD2 | . | TRBJ2-7 | TRBV5-1
TGCGCCAGCAGCTTATCAGGGATTTCCACCGGGGAGCTGTTTTTT | CASSLSGISTGELFF | . | few | TRBJ2-2 | TRBV5-1
TGTGCCAGCAGAGACCAGGGCTCGTCTGAAGCTTTCTTT | CASRDQGSSEAFF | . | . | TRBJ1-1 | TRBV11-2
TGTGCCAGCAGCCAATTAGTCTCTGGGGCCAACGTCCCGACTTTC | CASSQLVSGANVPTF | . | . | TRBJ2-6 | TRBV4-2
TGCGCCAGCAGCTTCTATGGGACAGGGTTCACAGATACGCAGTATTTT | CASSFYGTGFTDTQYF | TRBD1 | once | TRBJ2-3 | TRBV5-1
TGTGCCAGTAGGGGCGGGCCGAACACTGAAGCTTTCTTT | CASRGGPNTEAFF | . | once | TRBJ1-1 | TRBV19
TGTGCCAGCAGCACCCGATTTAGCTCCTACAATGAGCAGTTCTTC | CASSTRFSSYNEQFF | . | few | TRBJ2-1 | TRBV9
TGTGCCTGGAGTCTAATAGGGGGCGATCAGCCCCAGCATTTT | CAWSLIGGDQPQHF | TRBD1 | . | TRBJ1-5 | TRBV30
TGTGCCAGCAGTTACTACCAGGGACAGGGAAAGGGCTACACCTTC | CASSYYQGQGKGYTF | TRBD1 | . | TRBJ1-2 | TRBV7-2
TGTGCCACCAGCGTCCAGGGTAGGTCTGAAGCTTTCTTT | CATSVQGRSEAFF | . | . | TRBJ1-1 | TRBV15
TGCGCCAGCAGCTTGGAGGGACAGGGCGAAGCTTTCTTT | CASSLEGQGEAFF | TRBD1 | . | TRBJ1-1 | TRBV5-1
TGTGCTAGTGGTTTCACAAAAAGGGACAGACCCTACGAGCAGTACTTC | CASGFTKRDRPYEQYF | TRBD1 | . | TRBJ2-7 | TRBV12-5
TGCAGCGTTGGTTGGAGGCTCCGCAATGAGCAGTTCTTC | CSVGWRLRNEQFF | . | . | TRBJ2-1 | TRBV29-1
TGCGCCAGCAGCCCCGTTTTCGGGTACCAAGAGACCCAGTACTTC | CASSPVFGYQETQYF | . | . | TRBJ2-5 | TRBV5-1
TGCGCCAGCAGCCAGAGTAGCGGGCAGGCCTACGAGCAGTACTTC | CASSQSSGQAYEQYF | TRBD2 | . | TRBJ2-7 | TRBV4-1
TGTGCCAGCAGCCGGGAACAGGGGGAGTTTCCCCAGCATTTT | CASSREQGEFPQHF | TRBD1 | . | TRBJ1-5 | TRBV2
TGTGCCAGCAGCCAAGGACTAGCGGGGGCCTCCGGTCCAGATACGCAGTATTTT | CASSQGLAGASGPDTQYF | TRBD2 | few | TRBJ2-3 | TRBV4-2
TGCGCCAGCGCTACCGGGACAGGGGGCAATGAGCAGTTCTTC | CASATGTGGNEQFF | TRBD1 | . | TRBJ2-1 | TRBV5-1
TGTGCCAGCAGCGTAGATACCTACCCCTACGAGCAGTACTTC | CASSVDTYPYEQYF | . | . | TRBJ2-7 | TRBV9
TGTGCCTGGGACCGGGGAACTAATGAAAAACTGTTTTTT | CAWDRGTNEKLFF | . | . | TRBJ1-4 | TRBV30
TGCGCCAGCAGCCAAGGGACTGGGAATTCACCCCTCCACTTT | CASSQGTGNSPLHF | . | . | TRBJ1-6 | TRBV4-3
TGTGCCAGCTCACCGGGACTAGCGGGCACAGATACGCAGTATTTT | CASSPGLAGTDTQYF | TRBD2 | few | TRBJ2-3 | TRBV18
TGTGCCTGGGGGCCAGACTACGAGCAGTACTTC | CAWGPDYEQYF | . | . | TRBJ2-7 | TRBV30
TGCGCCAGCAGCTACTCCCCTATCGGGACAGGGTCGAACTATGGCTACACCTTC | CASSYSPIGTGSNYGYTF | TRBD1 | . | TRBJ1-2 | TRBV4-1
TGTGCCAGCAGCTTTCAAAGGGGGCTCGCTGAAGCTTTCTTT | CASSFQRGLAEAFF | TRBD1 | . | TRBJ1-1 | TRBV7-9
TGTGCCAGCAGCGCAGGGACAGTGCGTGGAAACACCATATATTTT | CASSAGTVRGNTIYF | TRBD1 | . | TRBJ1-3 | TRBV9
TGTGCCAGCAGTGGGAGGGACAAACTGGGTGGCTACACCTTC | CASSGRDKLGGYTF | . | once | TRBJ1-2 | TRBV6-5